The 14 T cell receptor beta chains in this list originate from one sample, sequenced in a study of cytomegalovirus exposure and HLA in healthy donors. A multiplex PCR was run with 60 Vbeta primers and 13 Jbeta primers. Sequenced by immunoSEQ multiplex PCR; TCRdb stores in-frame clones only, minus some. The sample lists 100,000 to 150,000 clones, around 75% occurring once. Input material: PBMCs. Every receptor here comes from a woman aged 40 to 49 in good health and CMV-seropositive.

This clone was seen once. The rearrangement links TRBV6-5 to TRBJ2-3; 12 nucleotides line up with TRBD1. CDR1 and CDR2 from the germline V gene are MNHEY and SVGAGI. The CDR3 loop spans 16 amino acids. V lost 0 bases, J lost 4 bases, and 2 bases stayed unmatched. CDR3 DNA: TGTGCCAGCAGTTACTCCGGGACAGGGGGCGCAGATACGCAGTATTTT. Translating it yields CASSYSGTGGADTQYF.

The chain joins TRBV4-3 to TRBJ2-3; D may be TRBD1 (5 bases). With 2 bases removed from V and 2 bases from J, the gap between germline ends came to 11 bases. From germline, CDR1 is LGHNA and CDR2 YSLEER. The CDR3 is made up of 15 amino acids. CDR3 protein: CASSQFGAVTDTQYF. CDR3 DNA: TGCGCCAGCAGCCAATTTGGGGCGGTCACAGATACGCAGTATTTT.

CDR3 sequence: CASSPGGGNQPQHF. In DNA, the CDR3 is TGTGCCAGCTCACCGGGAGGAGGCAATCAGCCCCAGCATTTT. The rearrangement links TRBV18 to TRBJ1-5; D remains unclear. The CDR3 covers 14 residues. Germline V gene sequence: CDR1 KGHSH, CDR2 LQKENI. The V end was cut by 3 bases, the J end by 2 bases, with 8 bases between.

The chain combines TRBV4-3 with TRBJ2-1; D uncertain. Germline CDR1 reads LGHNA; CDR2 reads YSLEER. V lost 4 bases to trimming and J lost 0 bases, with 13 bases between them. This CDR3 region has 16 residues. For the CDR3, the DNA is TGCGCCAGCAGCCCCAACGCCAGGTTCTCCTACAATGAGCAGTTCTTC. Amino acid sequence: CASSPNARFSYNEQFF.

The chain couples TRBV4-3 to TRBJ2-7; D perhaps matches TRBD1 (6 bases). The V gene lost 0 bases and the J gene lost 3 bases, with 15 bases spanning the gap. Per the germline V gene, CDR1 is LGHNA and CDR2 is YSLEER. This CDR3 is 16 amino acids long. CDR3 sequence (DNA): TGCGCCAGCAGCCAAGATAAGGCAGGGGCCCTCTACGAGCAGTACTTC. It encodes CASSQDKAGALYEQYF.

V is TRBV7-2 and J is TRBJ1-1; D unresolved. Germline CDR1 reads SGHTA; CDR2 reads FQGNSA. V lost 4 bases and J lost 10, with 13 bases in between. This CDR3 has 12 residues. CDR3 region: CASSSQTIGAFF. Written as DNA, the CDR3 is TGTGCCAGCAGCTCCCAAACCATCGGAGCTTTCTTT. The full variable domain, its missing parts supplied by reference TRBV7-2 and TRBJ1-1, is GAGVSQSPSNKVTEKGKDVELRCDPISGHTALYWYRQSLGQGLEFLIYFQGNSAPDKSGLPSDRFSAERTGGSVSTLTIQRTQQEDSAVYLCASSSQTIGAFFGQGTRLTVV.

The chain recombines TRBV5-3 with TRBJ1-3, with 9 positions matching TRBD1. TRBV5-3 is classed as an ORF, of uncertain function. The junction had 4 bases not matched to a gene; V was cut back by 4 bases and J by 5 bases. The CDR3 contains 14 residues. The chain's CDR3 is CARSGDRERNTIYF. CDR3 DNA sequence: TGTGCCAGAAGCGGGGACAGGGAAAGAAACACCATATATTTT.

The chain is built from TRBV19 and TRBJ2-2; possible D gene TRBD2, 5 bases. Deletions cut 11 bases from V and 5 bases from J, with 15 bases between. CDR1 and CDR2 from the germline V gene are LNHDA and SQIVND (reference sequence). CDR3 length equals 13 residues. CDR3 protein: CACKGRGTGELFF. CDR3 bases: TGTGCCTGTAAGGGAAGAGGGACCGGGGAGCTGTTTTTT.

The V gene is TRBV7-9, the J gene TRBJ2-7; weak D call: TRBD1 (5 bases). This CDR3 has 12 amino acids. Trimming removed 2 bases at V and 6 bases at J, with 8 bases between. Germline-derived CDR1 and CDR2 are SEHNR and FQNEAQ (reference sequence). The CDR3 coding sequence is TGTGCCAGCAGCTTACTCAGGGCCGAGCAGTACTTC. Amino acids: CASSLLRAEQYF.

The chain links TRBV29-1 to TRBJ2-7, with D perhaps TRBD1 (6 bases). This CDR3 region has 13 residues. V was pared by 7 bases and J by 0 bases, with 13 bases between. Germline lookup yields CDR1 SQVTM and CDR2 ANQGSEA. The CDR3 here is CSALTGNSYEQYF. For the CDR3, the DNA is TGCAGCGCCCTGACAGGTAACTCCTACGAGCAGTACTTC.

This clone was seen a handful of times. The rearrangement joins TRBV11-2 to TRBJ2-5; TRBD1 agrees at 12 bases. Germline values: CDR1 SGHAT, CDR2 FQNNGV. There are 15 residues in the CDR3. The V and J ends lost 1 base and 5 bases, in that order; junction bases with no gene match: 2. CDR3 DNA: TGTGCCAGCAGCTTAGCCGGGACAGGGGGCGAGACCCAGTACTTC. This codes for CASSLAGTGGETQYF.

The rearrangement joins TRBV7-9 to TRBJ1-5, with D possibly matching TRBD1 (6 bases). This CDR3 has 16 residues. The germline V gene encodes CDR1 SEHNR and CDR2 FQNEAQ (reference sequence). Trimming cost V 1 base and J 0 bases, with 10 bases left between them. This CDR3 is CASSLEGGLSNQPQHF. The DNA for the CDR3 is TGTGCCAGCAGCTTAGAGGGGGGGCTTAGCAATCAGCCCCAGCATTTT.

J is TRBJ1-5 and V is TRBV6-1, with 7 bases matching TRBD1. Germline CDR1 is MNHNS and CDR2 is SASEGT. This CDR3 is 13 amino acids long. After removal of 10 bases from V and 5 bases from J, the junction contained 8 bases not matched to a gene. CDR3 sequence: CATGQERDQPQHF. In nucleotides, the CDR3 is TGTGCCACCGGACAGGAGAGGGATCAGCCCCAGCATTTT.

This sequence joins TRBV7-8 and TRBJ1-1, with D possibly matching TRBD1 (6 bases). CDR3 size: 14 residues. CDR1 SGHVS and CDR2 FQNEAQ come from the germline V gene. V shed 2 bases and J shed 6 bases, with 13 bases lying between them. In DNA form, the CDR3 reads TGTGCCAGCAGCTTATCCCGGACAGTTTCTGAAGCTTTCTTT. Translating it yields CASSLSRTVSEAFF.